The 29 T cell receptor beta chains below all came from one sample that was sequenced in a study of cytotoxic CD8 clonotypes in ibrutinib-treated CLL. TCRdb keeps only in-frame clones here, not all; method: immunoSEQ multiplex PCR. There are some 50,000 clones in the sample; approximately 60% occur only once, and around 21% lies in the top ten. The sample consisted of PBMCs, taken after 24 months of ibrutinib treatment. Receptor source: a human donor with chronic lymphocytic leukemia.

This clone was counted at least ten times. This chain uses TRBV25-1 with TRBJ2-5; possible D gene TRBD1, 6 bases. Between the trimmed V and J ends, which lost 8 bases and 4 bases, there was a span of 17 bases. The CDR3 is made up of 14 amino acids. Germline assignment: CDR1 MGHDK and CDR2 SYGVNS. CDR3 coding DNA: TGTGCCAGCGGGCTGCAGGGGACCACAGAGACCCAGTACTTC. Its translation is CASGLQGTTETQYF.

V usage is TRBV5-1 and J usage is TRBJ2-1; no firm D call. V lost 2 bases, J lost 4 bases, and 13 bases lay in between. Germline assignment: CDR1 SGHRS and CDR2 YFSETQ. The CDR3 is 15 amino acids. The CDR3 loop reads CASSFNFGLYNEQFF. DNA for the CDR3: TGCGCCAGCAGCTTTAATTTTGGTTTATACAATGAGCAGTTCTTC.

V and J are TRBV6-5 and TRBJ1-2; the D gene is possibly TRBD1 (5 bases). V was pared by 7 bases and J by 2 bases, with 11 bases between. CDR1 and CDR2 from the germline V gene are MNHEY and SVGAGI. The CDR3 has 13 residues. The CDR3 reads CASKPWGNYGYTF. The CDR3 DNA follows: TGTGCCAGCAAACCTTGGGGGAACTATGGCTACACCTTC.

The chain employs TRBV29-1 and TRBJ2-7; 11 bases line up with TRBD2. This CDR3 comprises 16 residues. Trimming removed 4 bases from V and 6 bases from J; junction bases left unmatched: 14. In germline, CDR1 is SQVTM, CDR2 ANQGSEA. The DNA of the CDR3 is TGCAGCGTTGGAGGGATTGTAGCGGGAGGGGGGTTCGAGCAGTACTTC. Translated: CSVGGIVAGGGFEQYF.

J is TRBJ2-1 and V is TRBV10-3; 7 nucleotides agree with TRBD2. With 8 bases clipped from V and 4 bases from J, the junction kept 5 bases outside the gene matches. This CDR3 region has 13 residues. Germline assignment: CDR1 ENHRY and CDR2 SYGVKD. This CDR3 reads CAIGAGEYNEQFF. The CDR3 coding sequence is TGTGCCATCGGGGCGGGGGAGTACAATGAGCAGTTCTTC.

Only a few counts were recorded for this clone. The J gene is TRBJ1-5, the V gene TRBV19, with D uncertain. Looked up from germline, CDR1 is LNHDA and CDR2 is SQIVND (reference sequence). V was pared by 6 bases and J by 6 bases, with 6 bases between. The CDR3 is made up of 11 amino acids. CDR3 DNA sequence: TGTGCCAGTAGCCTAGGTCAGCCCCAGCATTTT. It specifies CASSLGQPQHF.

The CDR3 nucleotides read TGTGCCAGCAGCGGCCGAGGGCCCTCCGGTGAAGCTTTCTTT. Its protein is CASSGRGPSGEAFF. The gene calls are TRBV13 and TRBJ1-1; D is undetermined. This CDR3 has 14 residues. Trimming took off 5 bases at V and 7 bases at J, with 17 bases between the two ends. Germline V lookup: CDR1 PRHDT, CDR2 FYEKMQ (reference sequence). Complete variable domain (other parts from reference TRBV13 and TRBJ1-1): AAGVIQSPRHLIKEKRETATLKCYPIPRHDTVYWYQQGPGQDPQFLISFYEKMQSDKGSIPDRFSAQQFSDYHSELNMSSLELGDSALYFCASSGRGPSGEAFFGQGTRLTVV.

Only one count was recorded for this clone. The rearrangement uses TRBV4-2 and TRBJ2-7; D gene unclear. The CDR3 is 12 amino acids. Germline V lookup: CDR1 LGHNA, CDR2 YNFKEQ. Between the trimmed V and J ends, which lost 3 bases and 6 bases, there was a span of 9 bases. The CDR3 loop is CASSQEFGEQYF. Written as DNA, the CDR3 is TGTGCCAGCAGCCAGGAGTTTGGCGAGCAGTACTTC.

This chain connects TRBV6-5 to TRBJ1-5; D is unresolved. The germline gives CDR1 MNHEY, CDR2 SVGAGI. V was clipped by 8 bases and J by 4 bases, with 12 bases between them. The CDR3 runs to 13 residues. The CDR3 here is CASGVSRNQPQHF. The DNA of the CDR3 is TGTGCCAGCGGGGTTTCGCGGAATCAGCCCCAGCATTTT.

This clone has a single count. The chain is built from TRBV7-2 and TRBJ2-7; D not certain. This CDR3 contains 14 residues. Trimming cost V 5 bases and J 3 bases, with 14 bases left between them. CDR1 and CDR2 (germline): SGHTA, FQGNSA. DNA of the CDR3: TGTGCCAGCAGCCTGGAGAAGGGCGGCTACGAGCAGTACTTC. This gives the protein CASSLEKGGYEQYF.

CDR3 residues: CSARGRDRGFF. For the CDR3, the DNA is TGCAGTGCTAGAGGACGGGATCGTGGGTTCTTC. The chain is built from TRBV20-1 and TRBJ2-1; perhaps TRBD2 as D (5 bases). Trimming left V 1 base short and J 15 bases short, with 13 bases between. Germline CDR1 is DFQATT and CDR2 is SNEGSKA (reference sequence). The CDR3 is 11 residues long.

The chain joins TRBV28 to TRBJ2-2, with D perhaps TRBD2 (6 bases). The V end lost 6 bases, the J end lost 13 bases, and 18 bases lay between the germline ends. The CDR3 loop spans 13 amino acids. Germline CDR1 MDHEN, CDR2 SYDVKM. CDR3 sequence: CASSQTAEGGLFF. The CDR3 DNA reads TGTGCCAGCAGCCAAACCGCGGAGGGTGGGCTGTTTTTT.

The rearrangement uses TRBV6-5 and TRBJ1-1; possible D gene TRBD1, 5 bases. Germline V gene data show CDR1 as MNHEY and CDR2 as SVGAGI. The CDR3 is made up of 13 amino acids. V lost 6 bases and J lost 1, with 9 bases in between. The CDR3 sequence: CASSPTANTEAFF. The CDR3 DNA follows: TGTGCCAGCAGCCCGACAGCGAACACTGAAGCTTTCTTT.

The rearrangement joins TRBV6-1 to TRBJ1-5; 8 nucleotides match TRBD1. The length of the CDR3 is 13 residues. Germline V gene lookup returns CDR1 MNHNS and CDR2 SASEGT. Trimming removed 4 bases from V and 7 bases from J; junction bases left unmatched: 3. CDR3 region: CASSADRGQPQHF. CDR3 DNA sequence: TGTGCCAGCAGTGCCGACAGGGGACAGCCCCAGCATTTT.

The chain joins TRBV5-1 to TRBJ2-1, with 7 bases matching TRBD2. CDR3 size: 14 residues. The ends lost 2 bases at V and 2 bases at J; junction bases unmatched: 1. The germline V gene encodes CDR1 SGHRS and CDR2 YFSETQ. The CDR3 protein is CASSFRGAYNEQFF. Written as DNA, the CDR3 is TGCGCCAGCAGCTTCCGGGGGGCCTACAATGAGCAGTTCTTC.

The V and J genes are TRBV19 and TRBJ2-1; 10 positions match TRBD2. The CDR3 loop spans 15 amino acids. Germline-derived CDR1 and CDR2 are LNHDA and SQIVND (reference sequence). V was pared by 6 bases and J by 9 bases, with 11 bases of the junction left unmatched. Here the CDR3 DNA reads TGTGCCAGTAGCTCCGCTAGCGGGAGATATAGTGAGCAGTTCTTC. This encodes CASSSASGRYSEQFF.

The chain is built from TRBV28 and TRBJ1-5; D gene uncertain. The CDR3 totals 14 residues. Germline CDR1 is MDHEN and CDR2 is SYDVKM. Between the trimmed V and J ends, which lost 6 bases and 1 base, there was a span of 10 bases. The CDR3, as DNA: TGTGCCAGCAGCCCGGGCCTAAGCAATCAGCCCCAGCATTTT. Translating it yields CASSPGLSNQPQHF.

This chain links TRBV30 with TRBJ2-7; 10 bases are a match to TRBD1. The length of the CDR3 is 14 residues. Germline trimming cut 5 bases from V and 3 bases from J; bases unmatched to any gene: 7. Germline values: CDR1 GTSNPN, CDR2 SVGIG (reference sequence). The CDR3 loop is CAWSRQGAIYEQYF. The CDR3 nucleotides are TGTGCCTGGTCACGACAGGGGGCTATCTACGAGCAGTACTTC.

CDR3 DNA: TGTGCCAGCAGCCTGACCCGGGTGGGTGAGACCCAGTACTTC. Amino acids: CASSLTRVGETQYF. The chain joins TRBV7-2 to TRBJ2-5; D gene ambiguous. Trimming cost V 5 bases and J 5 bases, with 15 bases left between them. The V gene's germline CDR1 is SGHTA and CDR2 FQGNSA. The CDR3 has 14 amino acids.

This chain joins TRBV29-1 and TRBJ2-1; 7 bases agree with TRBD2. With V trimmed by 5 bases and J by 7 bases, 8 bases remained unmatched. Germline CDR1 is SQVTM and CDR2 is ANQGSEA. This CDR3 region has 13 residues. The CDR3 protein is CSVSGTILNEQFF. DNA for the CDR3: TGCAGCGTTAGCGGGACCATTCTTAATGAGCAGTTCTTC.

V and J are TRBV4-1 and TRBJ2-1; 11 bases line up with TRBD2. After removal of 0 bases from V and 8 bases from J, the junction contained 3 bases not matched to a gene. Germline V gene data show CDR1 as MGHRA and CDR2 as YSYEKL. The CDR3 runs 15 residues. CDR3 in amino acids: CASSQELAGEDEQFF. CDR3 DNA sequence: TGCGCCAGCAGCCAAGAACTAGCGGGAGAGGATGAGCAGTTCTTC.

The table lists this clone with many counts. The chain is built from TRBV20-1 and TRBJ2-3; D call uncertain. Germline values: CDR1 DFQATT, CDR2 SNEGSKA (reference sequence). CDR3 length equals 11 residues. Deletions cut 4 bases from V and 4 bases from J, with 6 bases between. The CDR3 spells CSAINADTQYF. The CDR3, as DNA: TGCAGTGCTATTAACGCAGATACGCAGTATTTT.

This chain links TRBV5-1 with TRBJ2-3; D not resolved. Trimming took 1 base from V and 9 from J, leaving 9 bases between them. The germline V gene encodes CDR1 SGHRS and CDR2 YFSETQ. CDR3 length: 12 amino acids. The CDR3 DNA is TGCGCCAGCAGCTTGAACCCGCACACGCAGTATTTT. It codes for CASSLNPHTQYF.

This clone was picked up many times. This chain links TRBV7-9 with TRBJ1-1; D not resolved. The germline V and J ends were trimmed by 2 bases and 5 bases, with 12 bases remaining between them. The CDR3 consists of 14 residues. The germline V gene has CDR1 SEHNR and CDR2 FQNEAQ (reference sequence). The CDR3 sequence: CASSLTGLKTEAFF. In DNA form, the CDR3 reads TGTGCCAGCAGCTTAACCGGTCTCAAAACTGAAGCTTTCTTT. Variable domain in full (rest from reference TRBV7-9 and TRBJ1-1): DTGVSQNPRHKITKRGQNVTFRCDPISEHNRLYWYRQTLGQGPEFLTYFQNEAQLEKSRLLSDRFSAERPKGSFSTLEIQRTEQGDSAMYLCASSLTGLKTEAFFGQGTRLTVV.

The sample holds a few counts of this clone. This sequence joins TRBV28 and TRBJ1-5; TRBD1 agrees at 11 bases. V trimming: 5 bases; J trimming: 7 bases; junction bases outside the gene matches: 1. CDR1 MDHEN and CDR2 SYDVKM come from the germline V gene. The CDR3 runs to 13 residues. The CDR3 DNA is TGTGCCAGCAGTGGACAGGGGGCCCAGCCCCAGCATTTT. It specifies CASSGQGAQPQHF.

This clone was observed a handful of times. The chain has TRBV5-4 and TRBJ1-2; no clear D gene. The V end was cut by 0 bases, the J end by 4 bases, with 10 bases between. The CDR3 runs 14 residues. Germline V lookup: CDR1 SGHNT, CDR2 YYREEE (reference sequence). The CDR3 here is CASSLEWDLYGYTF. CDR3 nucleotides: TGTGCCAGCAGCTTGGAATGGGATCTCTATGGCTACACCTTC.

CDR3 amino acids: CASSLDRGERDGYTF. In DNA, the CDR3 is TGCGCCAGCAGCTTGGACCGGGGTGAAAGGGATGGCTACACCTTC. This chain connects TRBV5-1 to TRBJ1-2; D call uncertain. The CDR3 covers 15 residues. CDR1 is SGHRS, CDR2 YFSETQ, per germline. V was trimmed by 0 bases and J by 6 bases, leaving 15 bases between them.

The CDR3 region is CASSHLPVGGSQETQYF. CDR3 nucleotide sequence: TGCGCCAGCAGCCATCTCCCCGTGGGGGGTAGCCAAGAGACCCAGTACTTC. This rearrangement joins TRBV4-1 to TRBJ2-5, with a tentative D call TRBD2 (6 bases). Trimming removed 3 bases from V and 1 base from J, with 18 bases in between. The CDR3 spans 17 residues. Germline CDR1 MGHRA, CDR2 YSYEKL.

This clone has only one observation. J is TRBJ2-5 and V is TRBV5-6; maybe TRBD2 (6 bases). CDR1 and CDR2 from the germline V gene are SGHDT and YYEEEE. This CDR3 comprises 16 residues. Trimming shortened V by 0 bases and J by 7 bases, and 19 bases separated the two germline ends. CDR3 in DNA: TGTGCCAGCAGCTTGGAACTAGCCGGCGGGGTTGGGACCCAGTACTTC. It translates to CASSLELAGGVGTQYF.